This T cell receptor beta chain was captured in a study of cytomegalovirus exposure and HLA in healthy donors. Study-wide results and limits: One later analysis reportedly identified an Asian-associated ancestry cluster that showed fewer N-insertions than the approximately 700-donor mean.

Trimming removed 1 base at V and 5 bases at J, with 8 bases between. Germline V gene sequence: CDR1 MNHNS, CDR2 SASEGT. The CDR3 has 13 amino acids. PCR amplification relied on 60 Vbeta primers (plus 13 Jbeta primers). The repertoire was sequenced with immunoSEQ multiplex PCR; TCRdb's copy has only in-frame clones and lacks some. The table lists about 160,000 clones, approximately 86% of them singletons. Only a few counts were recorded for this clone. Its antigen is undetermined. This clonotype was sampled from a male donor in good health and CMV-seronegative. This chain uses TRBV6-1 with TRBJ1-2; D unclear. The sequencing sample was made of PBMCs. The CDR3 nucleotides are TGTGCCAGCAGTGAAGTGCCGGTATATGGCTACACCTTC. This encodes CASSEVPVYGYTF.